The T cell receptor beta chain under discussion was sequenced for a study of radiotherapy plus CTLA-4 blockade in lung cancer. Study results and limitations: TCR clones from tumors expanded in blood after radiotherapy plus ipilimumab.

In regard to this clone: Its cognate antigen is unknown.

The CDR3 extends over 18 amino acids. Germline trimming cut 4 bases from V and 0 bases from J; bases unmatched to any gene: 11. CDR1 is LNHDA, CDR2 SQIVND, per germline (reference sequence). Data came from immunoSEQ multiplex PCR; TCRdb stores just in-frame clones and leaves some out. The sample yields 40,000 to 50,000 clones, more than 75% seen once. This clonotype was sampled from a human donor with non-small cell lung cancer who had stable disease on radiotherapy plus ipilimumab. V usage is TRBV19 and J usage is TRBJ1-5; 8 bases match TRBD1. This specimen consisted of peripheral blood, obtained from a patient treated with radiotherapy plus ipilimumab. CDR3 bases: TGTGCCAGTAGTACCGGGACAGGACGCTTCAATAGCAATCAGCCCCAGCATTTT. Its translation: CASSTGTGRFNSNQPQHF.